These 30 T cell receptor beta chains were all obtained from the same sample, sequenced in a study of blood T cells in healthy people across ages. A second PCR of 7 to 11 cycles used a sample-barcoded 5' primer and a J-beta primer mix. Using its own MiXCR run on the 5' RACE reads, TCRdb lists one record per CDR3 protein. The sample carries 1,800,000 or so distinct CDR3 sequences, about two fifths recorded once. Sequencing was done on a sample of blood. The receptors come from a human donor in good health.

This clonotype has ten or more counts. The chain has TRBV29-1 and TRBJ2-3, with a weak D call TRBD2 (5 bases). In germline, CDR1 is SQVTM, CDR2 ANQGSEA. The CDR3 is made up of 14 amino acids. The V and J ends lost 1 base and 1 base respectively, with 9 bases between them. DNA of the CDR3: TGCAGCGTTGAAGGGGGAGACGGCACAGATACGCAGTATTTT. Residues: CSVEGGDGTDTQYF.

V usage is TRBV7-2 and J usage is TRBJ2-3; TRBD2 might be the D (6 bases). Trimming shortened V by 5 bases and J by 4 bases, and 19 bases separated the two germline ends. There are 16 residues in the CDR3. Germline CDR1 reads SGHTA; CDR2 reads FQGNSA. The CDR3 protein is CASSRDVGRGADTQYF. The CDR3 nucleotides are TGTGCCAGCAGCCGCGACGTGGGTCGCGGGGCAGATACGCAGTATTTT.

Points on this clonotype: This may be a read error, as it is one base from a much larger clone. V gene TRBV29-1 combines with J gene TRBJ2-7, with TRBD2 as a possible D gene (7 bases). The V gene lost 5 bases and the J gene lost 3 bases, with 17 bases spanning the gap. Germline V gene lookup returns CDR1 SQVTM and CDR2 ANQGSEA. The CDR3 has 14 residues. In DNA form, the CDR3 reads TGCAGCGTTAAAGGGGGGGGGAGAAGCTACGAGCAGTACTTC. Translated: CSVKGGGRSYEQYF.

There are many counts of this clonotype. The CDR3 DNA follows: TGTGCCAGCAGCTTGGCTGGTCAGGGATTAGATACGCAGTATTTT. Amino acid sequence: CASSLAGQGLDTQYF. This chain connects TRBV5-5 to TRBJ2-3; TRBD1 might be the D (5 bases). The germline CDR1 and CDR2 sequences are SGHKS and YYEKEE (reference sequence). The CDR3 extends over 15 amino acids. V was pared by 0 bases and J by 5 bases, with 13 bases between.

This clonotype has just a few counts. This may come from a read error, since a much larger clone is one base off. For the CDR3, the DNA is TGTGCCAGCAGTGAAGAAGATACGCAGTATTTT. Its protein is CASSEEDTQYF. The chain is built from TRBV25-1 and TRBJ2-3, with D uncertain. From germline, CDR1 is MGHDK and CDR2 SYGVNS. V was pared by 2 bases and J by 5 bases, with 2 bases between. The CDR3 length is 11 residues.

This sequence joins TRBV12-5 and TRBJ2-1; 10 bases line up with TRBD2. V dropped 4 bases and J dropped 6; count of bases not matched to a gene: 6. The germline V gene encodes CDR1 LGHNT and CDR2 FRNRAP. The CDR3 consists of 15 residues. The CDR3 here is CASGSQAGGLNEQFF. CDR3 nucleotides: TGTGCTAGTGGTTCACAAGCGGGGGGGCTCAATGAGCAGTTCTTC.

This clonotype has a handful of counts. The gene calls are TRBV4-2 and TRBJ2-3; D is possibly TRBD2 (5 bases). From germline, CDR1 is LGHNA and CDR2 YNFKEQ. The germline V and J ends were trimmed by 0 bases and 6 bases, with 13 bases remaining between them. This CDR3 is 15 amino acids long. The CDR3 sequence is CASSQEFVASDTQYF. The CDR3 DNA sequence: TGTGCCAGCAGCCAAGAATTCGTGGCTAGCGATACGCAGTATTTT.

The genes are TRBV7-2 and TRBJ2-7, with 9 nucleotides matching TRBD1. V gave up 5 bases and J gave up 4 bases; unmatched junction bases: 18. Germline CDR1 is SGHTA and CDR2 is FQGNSA. The CDR3 is made up of 18 amino acids. The CDR3 DNA reads TGTGCCAGCAGCCCTCGCGACGACCGGGACAGGGATAGGTACGAGCAGTACTTC. This codes for CASSPRDDRDRDRYEQYF.

This clonotype has just a few counts. This sequence joins TRBV5-1 and TRBJ2-1, with 9 bases matching TRBD1. This CDR3 comprises 17 residues. Germline CDR1 and CDR2: SGHRS and YFSETQ. V lost 4 bases, J lost 4 bases, and 12 bases stayed unmatched. DNA for the CDR3: TGCGCCAGCAGCACCTCGGGACAGGGTCTGAATTACAATGAGCAGTTCTTC. Translating it yields CASSTSGQGLNYNEQFF.

J is TRBJ1-6 and V is TRBV6-5; the D is unclear. Germline CDR1 is MNHEY and CDR2 is SVGAGI. The V end lost 2 bases, the J end lost 10 bases, and 6 bases lay between the germline ends. The CDR3 loop spans 12 amino acids. CDR3 loop: CASSYESSPLHF. The CDR3 DNA sequence: TGTGCCAGCAGTTACGAATCATCACCCCTCCACTTT.

The chain combines TRBV14 with TRBJ1-2; 10 bases align to TRBD1. V lost 2 bases to trimming and J lost 7 bases; unmatched junction nucleotides: 7. The germline V gene has CDR1 SGHDN and CDR2 FVKESK. The CDR3 is 15 amino acids. CDR3 region: CASSQTGTGVAGYTF. In DNA form, the CDR3 reads TGTGCCAGCAGCCAAACCGGGACAGGGGTCGCTGGCTACACCTTC.

This rearrangement joins TRBV9 to TRBJ2-3; a possible D gene is TRBD1 (6 bases). V lost 0 bases to trimming and J lost 5 bases, with 13 bases between them. Per germline, CDR1 SGDLS and CDR2 YYNGEE. The CDR3 extends over 15 amino acids. CDR3 residues: CASSVDVGALDTQYF. Written as DNA, the CDR3 is TGTGCCAGCAGCGTAGATGTGGGGGCCTTAGATACGCAGTATTTT.

The chain uses TRBV27 and TRBJ2-7; 7 nucleotides line up with TRBD1. In germline, CDR1 is MNHEY, CDR2 SMNVEV (reference sequence). The CDR3 extends over 14 amino acids. The V and J ends lost 6 bases and 4 bases, in that order; junction bases with no gene match: 9. In nucleotides, the CDR3 is TGTGCCAGCAGGGAACGAGGGACAGTTTACGAGCAGTACTTC. Protein: CASRERGTVYEQYF.

This rearrangement joins TRBV5-6 to TRBJ2-7; maybe TRBD2 (6 bases). Germline V CDR1 and CDR2: SGHDT, YYEEEE. The CDR3 covers 15 residues. V lost 2 bases, J lost 2 bases, and 14 bases lay in between. The CDR3 protein is CASSLTGTRPYEQYF. The CDR3 bases are TGTGCCAGCAGCTTAACCGGGACTCGACCCTACGAGCAGTACTTC.

This clonotype was observed a few times. The chain is built from TRBV20-1 and TRBJ2-6; D may be TRBD1 (6 bases). The CDR3 runs to 17 residues. V lost 1 base and J lost 0, with 13 bases in between. In germline, CDR1 is DFQATT, CDR2 SNEGSKA (reference sequence). DNA of the CDR3: TGCAGTGCTAGAGCCCGGGACAAGAACTCTGGGGCCAACGTCCTGACTTTC. This gives the protein CSARARDKNSGANVLTF.

This sequence joins TRBV5-1 and TRBJ1-1, with D possibly being TRBD1 (6 bases). Trimming removed 4 bases at V and 11 bases at J, with 21 bases between. Per the germline V gene, CDR1 is SGHRS and CDR2 is YFSETQ. The CDR3 has 14 amino acids. Written as DNA, the CDR3 is TGCGCCAGCAGCGGGGGCAGGGGCCCCAGTGAGGCTTTCTTT. Its protein is CASSGGRGPSEAFF. The entire variable domain, with the rest obtained from reference TRBV5-1 and TRBJ1-1, is as follows: KAGVTQTPRYLIKTRGQQVTLSCSPISGHRSVSWYQQTPGQGLQFLFEYFSETQRNKGNFPGRFSGRQFSNSRSEMNVSTLELGDSALYLCASSGGRGPSEAFFGQGTRLTVV.

This rearrangement joins TRBV29-1 to TRBJ1-2; no clear D. This CDR3 comprises 12 residues. Germline V lookup: CDR1 SQVTM, CDR2 ANQGSEA. V was trimmed by 7 bases and J by 3 bases, leaving 12 bases between them. The CDR3 sequence is CSERRLDYGYTF. The CDR3 bases are TGCAGCGAGCGCCGACTGGACTATGGCTACACCTTC.

This chain's CDR3 is CASSLSGGAGADVRAFF. DNA of the CDR3: TGTGCCAGCAGTTTATCGGGTGGGGCCGGGGCTGATGTAAGAGCTTTCTTT. The chain carries TRBV27 and TRBJ1-1, with D maybe TRBD1 (5 bases). Germline values: CDR1 MNHEY, CDR2 SMNVEV (reference sequence). This CDR3 region has 17 residues. V lost 0 bases, J lost 10 bases, and 24 bases lay in between.

This clonotype was counted only a few times. The chain couples TRBV4-1 to TRBJ2-7; D is perhaps TRBD2 (5 bases). The germline V gene has CDR1 MGHRA and CDR2 YSYEKL. The CDR3 consists of 15 residues. Trimming cost V 1 base and J 6 bases, with 16 bases left between them. The CDR3 bases are TGCGCCAGCAGCCAAGGGCCCAGCGGAGGTGGCGAGCAGTACTTC. Protein: CASSQGPSGGGEQYF.

A few counts support this clonotype. The J gene is TRBJ2-5, the V gene TRBV29-1, with TRBD1 matching 10 bases. The CDR3 runs to 13 residues. Losses at the gene ends were 4 bases for V and 5 bases for J; bases not matched to a gene: 4. Germline V gives CDR1 SQVTM, CDR2 ANQGSEA. The CDR3 here is CSVGGTGVETQYF. CDR3 in DNA: TGCAGCGTTGGGGGGACAGGGGTGGAGACCCAGTACTTC.

In its sample, this clonotype was seen a few times. V usage is TRBV20-1 and J usage is TRBJ1-2, with D possibly being TRBD1 (6 bases). Trimming took off 0 bases at V and 5 bases at J, with 13 bases between the two ends. Germline V gives CDR1 DFQATT, CDR2 SNEGSKA (reference sequence). The CDR3 consists of 14 residues. In DNA, the CDR3 is TGCAGTGCTAGAGATCGCCGGACAGCATATGGCTACACCTTC. Translated, it gives CSARDRRTAYGYTF.

This clonotype was observed a single time. The chain has TRBV12-3 or TRBV12-4 and TRBJ2-5; D gene unclear. CDR3 size: 17 residues. Trimming removed 1 base at V and 1 base at J, with 16 bases between. The CDR3 spells CASSLEFRVGSQETQYF. The CDR3 DNA is TGTGCCAGCAGTTTAGAGTTTAGGGTAGGGTCCCAAGAGACCCAGTACTTC.

A note on this clonotype: A read error may explain this, as a much larger clone is one base away. The chain has TRBV29-1 and TRBJ2-5; D unresolved. The germline V gene has CDR1 SQVTM and CDR2 ANQGSEA. There are 13 residues in the CDR3. For the CDR3, the DNA is TGCAGCGTTGTTGTGTTTAGAGGCGAGACCCGGTACTTC. This sequence encodes CSVVVFRGETRYF.

V is TRBV6-2 or TRBV6-3 and J is TRBJ2-3, with D unclear. Germline CDR1 MNHEY, CDR2 SVGEGT. This CDR3 comprises 13 residues. Trimming took 4 bases from V and 4 from J, leaving 9 bases between them. The CDR3 region is CASSSALPDTQYF. The DNA of the CDR3 is TGTGCCAGCAGTTCCGCCCTTCCAGATACGCAGTATTTT.

The chain carries TRBV4-1 and TRBJ2-1; maybe TRBD2 (6 bases). CDR3 length equals 14 residues. Between the trimmed V and J ends, which lost 5 bases and 13 bases, there was a span of 21 bases. Germline lookup yields CDR1 MGHRA and CDR2 YSYEKL. The CDR3 reads CASSSPERTNGQFF. In nucleotides, the CDR3 is TGCGCCAGCAGCTCTCCCGAGCGGACTAATGGACAGTTCTTC.

CDR3 coding DNA: TGCAGTGCTGCCGCCGGACAGTCATATGGCTACACCTTC. It encodes CSAAAGQSYGYTF. V gene TRBV20-1 combines with J gene TRBJ1-2; weak D call: TRBD1 (6 bases). Trimming removed 5 bases at V and 5 bases at J, with 15 bases between. Germline assignment: CDR1 DFQATT and CDR2 SNEGSKA (reference sequence). The CDR3 covers 13 residues.

The rearrangement links TRBV11-2 to TRBJ2-4, with D tentatively TRBD1 or TRBD2 (6 bases each). V shed 2 bases and J shed 2 bases, with 16 bases lying between them. The CDR3 covers 17 residues. Germline V gives CDR1 SGHAT, CDR2 FQNNGV. CDR3 bases: TGTGCCAGCAGCTTATTCTTGGGCCGGGGGCCCAAAAACATTCAGTACTTC. This encodes CASSLFLGRGPKNIQYF.

The rearrangement joins TRBV20-1 to TRBJ2-4; 9 bases match TRBD1. J lost 9 bases, V lost 4 bases, and 13 bases had no gene match. CDR3 size: 15 residues. Germline lookup yields CDR1 DFQATT and CDR2 SNEGSKA (reference sequence). The DNA for the CDR3 is TGCAGTGCTATATCAACCACAGGGGGCCTGGGCATTCAGTACTTC. Its translation is CSAISTTGGLGIQYF.

This clonotype was observed a handful of times. Compared with germline, one end of the junction differs, possibly owing to a read error. The CDR3: CTSSFRPSGANVLTF. The CDR3 bases are TGCACCAGCAGCTTTAGGCCCTCTGGGGCCAACGTCCTGACTTTC. The rearrangement joins TRBV5-1 to TRBJ2-6, with no clear D. The CDR3 covers 15 residues. The germline V gene has CDR1 SGHRS and CDR2 YFSETQ.

The gene calls are TRBV5-1 and TRBJ2-7; a weak D match, TRBD2 (6 bases). The CDR3 loop spans 14 amino acids. Germline assignment: CDR1 SGHRS and CDR2 YFSETQ. V lost 4 bases, J lost 7 bases, and 18 bases lay in between. The CDR3 protein is CASSDPGTQSEQYF. The CDR3 DNA is TGCGCCAGCAGCGACCCCGGGACTCAGTCGGAGCAGTACTTC. Complete variable domain (other parts from reference TRBV5-1 and TRBJ2-7): KAGVTQTPRYLIKTRGQQVTLSCSPISGHRSVSWYQQTPGQGLQFLFEYFSETQRNKGNFPGRFSGRQFSNSRSEMNVSTLELGDSALYLCASSDPGTQSEQYFGPGTRLTVT.